This T cell receptor (beta chain) was recorded in a study of blood T cell repertoires in COVID-19 (TCRdb year 2020). With regard to the full study: The collaborator samples originated in the United States, Italy and Spain and spanned the acute and convalescent phases of COVID-19. The material from the prospective study consisted of cDNA or gDNA derived from T cells, B-cell-depleted T cells, or PBMCs. The dataset comprised deeply sampled blood TCRbeta repertoires from subjects exposed to, actively infected with, or recovered from COVID-19. The repertoires were released in a freely available public database meant as a resource for research on the immune response to SARS-CoV-2. Samples were obtained from the ongoing ImmuneRACE study (first 160 participants) and from over 1,000 subjects provided by 6 global collaborators. Sample metadata almost always included a de-identified subject ID, COVID-19 status, age in years and sex. Where HLA class I and class II types were available, the types were taken from metadata supplied by the sample provider, not from assay-based typing. The study at large found these results: The amount of clinical and demographic metadata varied by source and participant and was provided uncurated.

Remarks on this clone: Its specific antigen is unknown. Base qualities are not at hand, and no much larger clone is one base apart.

The immunoSEQ Assay, a bias-controlled multiplex PCR, was used to amplify TCRbeta CDR3 regions from genomic DNA. Under the source paper's analysis protocol: Within the assay, amplification of reference gene primers was used to estimate how many nucleated cells each sample contained. Sequence reads were collapsed and filtered to measure the absolute abundance of every unique TCRbeta CDR3 rearrangement. For each sample, productive Simpson clonality was calculated as the square root of Simpson's diversity index over productive rearrangements. Not all clones reach the TCRdb copy of this immuneACCESS table, which keeps in-frame sequences only. Checked studies attribute under half of the gap to unresolved V genes and leave the rest unexplained. The D gene and trimming were derived from the DNA, and the V and J assignments and clone size from that table. The sample profile shows about 130,000 clones; about four fifths of them were found once. The ten largest clones capture 12% of the sample.

Collaborating institutions collected whole blood in K2EDTA tubes following their own protocols. For TCRbeta analysis, collaborators shipped samples in one of three forms: frozen whole blood, isolated PBMCs, or DNA extracted from either of those sample types. The cysteine opens and the phenylalanine closes a CDR3 of 16 amino acids. Only the CDR3 DNA is retained, 48 bases long and in frame from the first base. The germline V gene (reference sequence) gives CDR1 as LNHDA and CDR2 as SQIVND. V has 7 bases trimmed and J has 7 bases trimmed; junction bases matching no gene number 12. The receptor was derived from a man in his 60s with acute or convalescent COVID-19. The rearrangement joined TRBV19 to TRBJ2-3, and 12 junctional nucleotides match TRBD2. The sequenced material came from peripheral blood. In nucleotides, the sequence is TGTGCCAGTACCCGTGCCCTAGCGGGAGGGAGAAATACGCAGTATTTT. Translation gives CASTRALAGGRNTQYF.